These 22 T cell receptor beta chains share one sample of origin, sequenced in a study of CD4 T cells in relation to SARS-CoV-2 and coronaviruses (dated by TCRdb to the early 2020s). Library construction relied on the immunoSEQ multiplex PCR assay. The source is immuneACCESS, and TCRdb retained only in-frame sequences with V and J called. Part of the clones is not carried over; for the studies checked, unresolved V genes explain less than half of this, and the remainder is unexplained. The sample records about 21,000 clones, 76% of which are singletons. The ten largest clonotypes hold about 16% of the sample. No antigen has been identified for these receptors. CD4+ T cells from unexposed donors were collected before the COVID-19 pandemic (2011-2018). After 10 to 11 days of culture, CD4+ T cells were isolated with the EasySep CD4+ T cell isolation kit. Sequenced: CD4+ T cells from PBMCs, cultured in vitro. Receptors originate from a human donor in good health.

V and J are TRBV19 and TRBJ1-3; D might be TRBD1 (5 bases). This CDR3 comprises 19 residues. Germline V gene lookup returns CDR1 LNHDA and CDR2 SQIVND (reference sequence). V was clipped by 3 bases and J by 0 bases, with 21 bases between them. This chain's CDR3 is CASSMGLLGQYLSGNTIYF. The CDR3 nucleotides are TGTGCCAGTAGTATGGGGCTCCTCGGGCAGTACCTCTCTGGAAACACCATATATTTT. The whole variable domain, filled in from reference TRBV19 and TRBJ1-3, reads DGGITQSPKYLFRKEGQNVTLSCEQNLNHDAMYWYRQDPGQGLRLIYYSQIVNDFQKGDIAEGYSVSREKKESFPLTVTSAQKNPTAFYLCASSMGLLGQYLSGNTIYFGEGSWLTVV.

This clone has a single count. The chain couples TRBV6-5 to TRBJ2-3; D may match TRBD1 or TRBD2 (5 bases each). Germline V lookup: CDR1 MNHEY, CDR2 SVGAGI. The CDR3 spans 15 residues. V was shortened by 5 bases and J by 2 bases, with 14 bases between the two germline ends. CDR3 in DNA: TGTGCCAGCAGTAGCCCGACGGGGCACACAGATACGCAGTATTTT. Its protein product is CASSSPTGHTDTQYF.

The chain has TRBV7-9 and TRBJ1-4; 9 bases map to TRBD1. Per germline, CDR1 SEHNR and CDR2 FQNEAQ (reference sequence). CDR3 length: 14 residues. The trim removed 6 bases at V and 6 bases at J, leaving 5 bases unmatched. CDR3: CASRGTGTDEKLFF. In nucleotides, the CDR3 is TGTGCCAGCAGGGGGACAGGGACGGATGAAAAACTGTTTTTT.

The rearrangement links TRBV3-1 (or the pseudogene TRBV3-2) to TRBJ2-3; 14 bases map to TRBD2. Trimming removed 5 bases from V and 5 bases from J; junction bases left unmatched: 6. CDR1 and CDR2 from the germline V gene are LGHDT and YNNKEL (reference sequence). This CDR3 has 16 residues. The CDR3 protein is CASSFGLAGGKDTQYF. DNA of the CDR3: TGTGCCAGCAGCTTTGGACTAGCGGGAGGTAAAGATACGCAGTATTTT.

This chain links TRBV18 with TRBJ2-7; no definite D call. CDR1 KGHSH and CDR2 LQKENI come from the germline V gene. V lost 2 bases to trimming and J lost 2 bases, with 7 bases between them. The CDR3 spans 13 residues. The CDR3 spells CASSPGNTYEQYF. CDR3 DNA sequence: TGTGCCAGCTCACCAGGGAACACCTACGAGCAGTACTTC. Using reference TRBV18 and TRBJ2-7 for the parts outside the CDR3, the full variable domain is NAGVMQNPRHLVRRRGQEARLRCSPMKGHSHVYWYRQLPEEGLKFMVYLQKENIIDESGMPKERFSAEFPKEGPSILRIQQVVRGDSAAYFCASSPGNTYEQYFGPGTRLTVT.

The chain combines TRBV2 with TRBJ1-1; no firm D call. The V gene's germline CDR1 is SNHLY and CDR2 FYNNEI. CDR3 size: 13 residues. V gave up 9 bases and J gave up 2 bases, with 13 bases separating them. The CDR3 nucleotides read TGTGCCAGTTTTTCCAGTTATAACACTGAAGCTTTCTTT. Its protein product is CASFSSYNTEAFF.

V usage is TRBV5-1 and J usage is TRBJ2-7; D may be TRBD1 (5 bases). The V end lost 0 bases, the J end lost 4 bases, and 5 bases lay between the germline ends. The CDR3 extends over 12 amino acids. Germline V gene lookup returns CDR1 SGHRS and CDR2 YFSETQ. This CDR3 reads CASSLEGYEQYF. DNA for the CDR3: TGCGCCAGCAGCTTGGAGGGGTACGAGCAGTACTTC.

J is TRBJ2-7 and V is TRBV4-2; 7 nucleotides agree with TRBD2. Per the germline V gene, CDR1 is LGHNA and CDR2 is YNFKEQ. The CDR3 sequence is 16 residues long. J lost 2 bases, V lost 1 base, and 8 bases had no gene match. The CDR3 is CASSQGRASGPYEQYF. The CDR3, as DNA: TGTGCCAGCAGCCAAGGTCGGGCTAGCGGCCCCTACGAGCAGTACTTC.

This clone appeared once. The chain couples TRBV6-2 or TRBV6-3 to TRBJ2-7; a possible D gene is TRBD2 (5 bases). Germline V gene lookup returns CDR1 MNHEY and CDR2 SVGEGT. The CDR3 extends over 14 amino acids. Deletions cut 5 bases from V and 6 bases from J, with 17 bases between. CDR3 sequence: CASSGRTRASEQYF. Here the CDR3 DNA reads TGTGCCAGCAGTGGCCGCACTAGGGCGAGCGAGCAGTACTTC.

This chain links TRBV9 with TRBJ2-2; 9 nucleotides agree with TRBD2. This CDR3 spans 16 amino acids. The V gene end was trimmed by 0 bases and the J gene end by 7 bases; junction bases not matched to a gene: 7. Looked up from germline, CDR1 is SGDLS and CDR2 is YYNGEE. CDR3 in amino acids: CASSVGSSGIGGELFF. For the CDR3, the DNA is TGTGCCAGCAGCGTAGGTTCTAGCGGGATCGGCGGGGAGCTGTTTTTT.

The chain links TRBV6-1 to TRBJ1-2; D ambiguous. CDR1 MNHNS and CDR2 SASEGT come from the germline V gene. Trimming left V 1 base short and J 8 bases short, with 14 bases between. The CDR3 is 14 amino acids. CDR3 DNA: TGTGCCAGCAGTGAAGTCGTTAAGGGCTCCGGCTACACCTTC. Residues: CASSEVVKGSGYTF.

The chain couples TRBV18 to TRBJ2-7; D remains unclear. Trimming left V 0 bases short and J 3 bases short, with 6 bases between. There are 13 residues in the CDR3. Germline lookup yields CDR1 KGHSH and CDR2 LQKENI. CDR3 sequence: CASSPPYNYEQYF. The CDR3 DNA sequence: TGTGCCAGCTCACCACCTTACAACTACGAGCAGTACTTC.

The gene calls are TRBV13 and TRBJ2-7; 8 bases map to TRBD2. CDR1 PRHDT and CDR2 FYEKMQ come from the germline V gene (reference sequence). V shed 6 bases, J shed 2 bases, and the junction held 6 bases outside the gene matches. This CDR3 comprises 14 residues. CDR3 in DNA: TGTGCCAGCAGTCTAGCGGGTGATCCCTACGAGCAGTACTTC. This codes for CASSLAGDPYEQYF.

The chain combines TRBV19 with TRBJ2-3, with D perhaps TRBD1 or TRBD2 (6 bases each). CDR3 length equals 14 residues. Germline CDR1 is LNHDA and CDR2 is SQIVND (reference sequence). V lost 0 bases and J 4 bases, leaving 8 bases between the germline ends. As DNA, the CDR3 is TGTGCCAGTAGTATAGACCGGGGGCCAGATACGCAGTATTTT. Protein: CASSIDRGPDTQYF.

This clone has just one count. The V call is TRBV10-2, the J call TRBJ2-7; 8 nucleotides line up with TRBD1. V was clipped by 8 bases and J by 2 bases; unmatched bases: 5. CDR3 size: 13 residues. Germline lookup yields CDR1 WSHSY and CDR2 SAAADI. The CDR3 spells CASGTGRAYEQYF. The CDR3 nucleotides read TGCGCCAGCGGGACAGGAAGGGCCTACGAGCAGTACTTC.

The chain has TRBV14 and TRBJ1-4; the D gene is possibly TRBD1 (5 bases). V was trimmed by 3 bases and J by 0 bases, leaving 11 bases between them. The CDR3 has 16 residues. CDR1 is SGHDN and CDR2 is FVKESK in the germline V gene. CDR3 coding DNA: TGTGCCAGCAGCCACGGGACTTTGACAACTAATGAAAAACTGTTTTTT. Translation gives CASSHGTLTTNEKLFF.

This clone was counted a few times. This chain joins TRBV5-1 and TRBJ2-7; D is perhaps TRBD2 (5 bases). This CDR3 comprises 13 residues. V was trimmed by 0 bases and J by 6 bases, leaving 10 bases between them. Per the germline V gene, CDR1 is SGHRS and CDR2 is YFSETQ. CDR3 coding DNA: TGCGCCAGCAGCTTGGTGCTCAGCGGCGAGCAGTACTTC. Amino acid sequence: CASSLVLSGEQYF. Full variable domain (missing parts from reference TRBV5-1 and TRBJ2-7): KAGVTQTPRYLIKTRGQQVTLSCSPISGHRSVSWYQQTPGQGLQFLFEYFSETQRNKGNFPGRFSGRQFSNSRSEMNVSTLELGDSALYLCASSLVLSGEQYFGPGTRLTVT.

This sequence joins TRBV3-1 (or the pseudogene TRBV3-2) and TRBJ2-5; TRBD2 matches 12 bases. CDR3 size: 16 residues. Germline V CDR1 and CDR2: LGHDT, YNNKEL (reference sequence). V gave up 4 bases and J gave up 4 bases; unmatched junction bases: 7. CDR3 nucleotide sequence: TGTGCCAGCAGCCTTCGGACTAGCGGGGTGGGAGAGACCCAGTACTTC. It encodes CASSLRTSGVGETQYF.

This chain connects TRBV30 to TRBJ2-2; 9 nucleotides line up with TRBD1. There are 15 residues in the CDR3. The V gene end was trimmed by 4 bases and the J gene end by 5 bases; junction bases not matched to a gene: 8. Germline V gives CDR1 GTSNPN, CDR2 SVGIG (reference sequence). Here the CDR3 DNA reads TGTGCCTGGACGAAGCGGGACAGGGTGACCGGGGAGCTGTTTTTT. Residues: CAWTKRDRVTGELFF.

CDR3 nucleotides: TGTGCCAGCAGCTTATTAGAGGACGGTGAATACGAGCAGTACTTC. This translates into CASSLLEDGEYEQYF. V is TRBV11-3 and J is TRBJ2-7; no firm D call. Looked up from germline, CDR1 is SGHNT and CDR2 is YENEEA. The CDR3 sequence is 15 residues long. V dropped 2 bases and J dropped 4 bases, with 15 bases sitting between them.

This clone has only one observation. The chain has TRBV19 and TRBJ1-5, with D uncertain. The V gene lost 7 bases and the J gene lost 0 bases, with 13 bases spanning the gap. The germline V gene encodes CDR1 LNHDA and CDR2 SQIVND (reference sequence). This CDR3 is 15 amino acids long. Written as DNA, the CDR3 is TGTGCCAGTAAGGCCGGGGAACTTAGCAATCAGCCCCAGCATTTT. This codes for CASKAGELSNQPQHF. The whole variable domain, filled in from reference TRBV19 and TRBJ1-5, reads DGGITQSPKYLFRKEGQNVTLSCEQNLNHDAMYWYRQDPGQGLRLIYYSQIVNDFQKGDIAEGYSVSREKKESFPLTVTSAQKNPTAFYLCASKAGELSNQPQHFGDGTRLSIL.

The chain uses TRBV30 and TRBJ2-7, with TRBD2 matching over 12 bases. Trimming cost V 3 bases and J 5 bases; bases outside gene matches: 14. Germline lookup yields CDR1 GTSNPN and CDR2 SVGIG (reference sequence). The CDR3 consists of 17 residues. The CDR3 sequence: CAWRPRTSGTHFDEQYF. The DNA of the CDR3 is TGTGCCTGGAGGCCCCGGACTAGCGGGACCCATTTCGACGAGCAGTACTTC.